The 31 T cell receptor beta chains presented below share a single source sample, sequenced in a study of CD8 T cells in ankylosing spondylitis. Their antigen targets remain unknown. Study observations and caveats: What seemed typical of ankylosing spondylitis blood was a TCR beta motif built from several highly homologous variants.

One entry per CDR3 protein, called by TCRdb with MiXCR from the 5' RACE reads. The sample consists of over 400,000 distinct CDR3 sequences, roughly 26% of them appearing once. The sequenced sample was blood, either unsorted or a sorted T cell fraction (not recorded which). The receptors stem from a male donor with ankylosing spondylitis.

This chain connects TRBV7-9 to TRBJ1-1; 9 bases match TRBD1. Germline assignment: CDR1 SEHNR and CDR2 FQNEAQ (reference sequence). V lost 3 bases to trimming and J lost 5 bases; unmatched junction nucleotides: 4. This CDR3 contains 14 residues. The chain's CDR3 is CASSFRDRDTEAFF. Written as DNA, the CDR3 is TGTGCCAGCAGCTTCCGGGACAGGGATACTGAAGCTTTCTTT.

The V gene is TRBV6-1, the J gene TRBJ1-3, with D possibly being TRBD1 (5 bases). This CDR3 has 13 amino acids. CDR1 is MNHNS and CDR2 is SASEGT in the germline V gene. The ends were cut back, 10 bases at V and 1 base at J, with 11 bases in the middle. CDR3 amino acids: CATNRQSGNTIYF. The CDR3 DNA reads as TGTGCCACGAATAGACAGTCTGGAAACACCATATATTTT.

This chain uses TRBV11-3 with TRBJ2-1; D is unclear. CDR3 length: 14 amino acids. V lost 0 bases to trimming and J lost 10 bases, with 13 bases between them. The V gene's germline CDR1 is SGHNT and CDR2 YENEEA. CDR3 sequence (DNA): TGTGCCAGCAGCTTAGATCAGGTGGGGAAGGAGCAGTTCTTC. Amino acid sequence: CASSLDQVGKEQFF.

The rearrangement joins TRBV11-3 to TRBJ2-1, with no clear D. CDR1 and CDR2 from the germline V gene are SGHNT and YENEEA. The ends were cut back, 2 bases at V and 2 bases at J, with 10 bases in the middle. This CDR3 has 15 amino acids. In DNA, the CDR3 is TGTGCCAGCAGCTTAATAGCCGTTACCTACAATGAGCAGTTCTTC. This codes for CASSLIAVTYNEQFF. The full variable domain, completed using reference TRBV11-3 and TRBJ2-1, is EAGVVQSPRYKIIEKKQPVAFWCNPISGHNTLYWYLQNLGQGPELLIRYENEEAVDDSQLPKDRFSAERLKGVDSTLKIQPAELGDSAVYLCASSLIAVTYNEQFFGPGTRLTVL.

The chain combines TRBV15 with TRBJ2-1, with a weak D call TRBD2 (6 bases). Trimming pared 3 bases from V and 0 bases from J, leaving 12 bases between. The CDR3 spans 16 residues. Germline-derived CDR1 and CDR2 are LNHNV and YYDKDF (reference sequence). The CDR3 loop reads CATSSLGGSSYNEQFF. DNA of the CDR3: TGTGCCACCAGCAGTTTGGGGGGAAGCTCCTACAATGAGCAGTTCTTC.

V is TRBV12-3 or TRBV12-4 and J is TRBJ1-3; 7 bases map to TRBD1. V lost 6 bases and J lost 0; bases outside the gene matches: 11. CDR3 length: 17 residues. CDR3 amino acids: CASRGRDRKFSGNTIYF. The CDR3 DNA follows: TGTGCCAGCAGGGGCCGGGACAGAAAATTCTCTGGAAACACCATATATTTT.

In this sample, this clonotype turned up many times. V gene TRBV20-1 combines with J gene TRBJ2-6; D perhaps matches TRBD2 (6 bases). Germline loops: CDR1 DFQATT, CDR2 SNEGSKA (reference sequence). The CDR3 has 15 residues. V was shortened by 0 bases and J by 0 bases, with 6 bases between the two germline ends. In nucleotides, the CDR3 is TGCAGTGCTAGAGACGGGGGCTCTGGGGCCAACGTCCTGACTTTC. Its translation: CSARDGGSGANVLTF.

This clonotype was recorded a few times. This chain links TRBV2 with TRBJ1-4; the match to TRBD1 covers 11 bases. The ends lost 5 bases at V and 7 bases at J; junction bases unmatched: 6. The CDR3 totals 15 residues. Germline V gene data show CDR1 as SNHLY and CDR2 as FYNNEI. Written as DNA, the CDR3 is TGTGCCAGCAGTAGGACCGGGACAGGGGGTGAAAAACTGTTTTTT. It encodes CASSRTGTGGEKLFF.

The chain recombines TRBV7-9 with TRBJ2-5; 8 nucleotides match TRBD1. Trimming took 2 bases from V and 5 from J; bases not matched to a gene: 7. Germline assignment: CDR1 SEHNR and CDR2 FQNEAQ (reference sequence). CDR3 size: 15 residues. The CDR3 bases are TGTGCCAGCAGCTTAATGGCAGGGGGCAAGGAGACCCAGTACTTC. It is translated as CASSLMAGGKETQYF.

This clonotype was counted a few times. The chain has TRBV2 and TRBJ1-2; a possible D gene is TRBD1 (6 bases). The CDR3 extends over 14 amino acids. Germline V lookup: CDR1 SNHLY, CDR2 FYNNEI. V lost 7 bases, J lost 4 bases, and 16 bases lay in between. The CDR3 DNA reads as TGTGCCAGCACCTACACAGACAGGACCTATGGCTACACCTTC. It encodes CASTYTDRTYGYTF.

This clonotype has only a few counts. CDR3 region: CSARDQANYGYTF. CDR3 DNA sequence: TGCAGTGCTAGAGATCAGGCTAACTATGGCTACACCTTC. V gene TRBV20-1 combines with J gene TRBJ1-2; D is undetermined. The V end lost 0 bases, the J end lost 0 bases, and 5 bases lay between the germline ends. The CDR3 has 13 residues. In germline, CDR1 is DFQATT, CDR2 SNEGSKA (reference sequence).

The CDR3 here is CASSPTSGGRNTEAFF. The CDR3 region has the DNA TGTGCCAGCAGTCCAACGAGCGGGGGGAGGAACACTGAAGCTTTCTTT. The chain has TRBV12-3 or TRBV12-4 and TRBJ1-1, with D possibly being TRBD1 (5 bases). This CDR3 contains 16 residues. The V end was cut by 5 bases, the J end by 1 base, with 17 bases between.

This clonotype showed up just a few times. J is TRBJ2-7 and V is TRBV6-1, with 9 nucleotides matching TRBD1. The CDR3 spans 14 residues. The trim removed 6 bases at V and 6 bases at J, leaving 9 bases unmatched. Looked up from germline, CDR1 is MNHNS and CDR2 is SASEGT. The DNA for the CDR3 is TGTGCCAGCAGGCCCAAGGGGGACAGGGCCGAGCAGTACTTC. This codes for CASRPKGDRAEQYF.

The J gene is TRBJ1-1, the V gene TRBV5-6; unclear D gene. This CDR3 has 12 residues. Per the germline V gene, CDR1 is SGHDT and CDR2 is YYEEEE. Trimming pared 2 bases from V and 7 bases from J, leaving 9 bases between. The CDR3 bases are TGTGCCAGCAGCTTTGGGAGGAATGAAGCTTTCTTT. This encodes CASSFGRNEAFF.

This clonotype has just a few counts. The rearrangement links TRBV7-9 to TRBJ1-1; D may be TRBD1 (5 bases). Germline values: CDR1 SEHNR, CDR2 FQNEAQ (reference sequence). Trimming cost V 5 bases and J 7 bases, with 20 bases left between them. This CDR3 is 15 amino acids long. The CDR3 sequence: CASSPLQGEYNEAFF. The CDR3 DNA is TGTGCCAGCAGCCCCCTCCAAGGGGAGTATAATGAAGCTTTCTTT.

The rearrangement uses TRBV29-1 and TRBJ1-1; weak D call: TRBD1 (5 bases). This CDR3 is built from 11 residues. Germline lookup yields CDR1 SQVTM and CDR2 ANQGSEA. CDR3: CTGGIYTEAFF. CDR3 coding DNA: TGCACCGGGGGGATATACACTGAAGCTTTCTTT.

This clonotype was seen only a few times. J is TRBJ1-2 and V is TRBV12-3 or TRBV12-4; TRBD1 agrees at 8 bases. CDR3 length: 19 residues. The V segment lost 5 bases and the J segment 0 bases; nucleotides outside the gene matches: 17. CDR3 DNA sequence: TGTGCCAGCAGTCCTACCGCCGGGACAGGTTTTGGGCCTAACTATGGCTACACCTTC. This sequence encodes CASSPTAGTGFGPNYGYTF.

This clonotype showed up just a few times. CDR3 sequence reads: CASTPRDSFYGYTF. The CDR3 bases are TGTGCCAGTACCCCCCGGGACAGTTTCTATGGCTACACCTTC. This chain links TRBV19 with TRBJ1-2, with 7 bases identical to TRBD1. Trimming cost V 7 bases and J 4 bases; bases outside gene matches: 9. The CDR3 sequence is 14 residues long. CDR1 is LNHDA, CDR2 SQIVND, per germline (reference sequence).

This clonotype was found a few times. The chain recombines TRBV10-3 with TRBJ2-6; 9 bases are shared with TRBD1. V shed 5 bases, J shed 2 bases, and the junction held 4 bases outside the gene matches. In germline, CDR1 is ENHRY, CDR2 SYGVKD. This CDR3 has 16 amino acids. The CDR3 region has the DNA TGTGCCATCAGTCCGGGACAGGGAGCTGGGGCCAACGTCCTGACTTTC. Encoded protein: CAISPGQGAGANVLTF.

Worth noting for this clonotype: Since no conserved phenylalanine or tryptophan closes the CDR3, a read error is the likely cause. The chain couples TRBV7-9 to TRBJ2-2; 7 bases map to TRBD2. The germline CDR1 and CDR2 sequences are SEHNR and FQNEAQ (reference sequence). The ends lost 6 bases at V and 4 bases at J; junction bases unmatched: 2. The CDR3 totals 13 residues. CDR3 amino acids: CASRGRATGELFS. As DNA, the CDR3 is TGTGCCAGCAGAGGGAGGGCCACCGGGGAGCTGTTTTCT.

CDR3 sequence reads: CSMTSGNNEQFF. The CDR3 DNA reads as TGCAGTATGACTAGCGGGAACAATGAGCAGTTCTTC. This chain joins TRBV20-1 and TRBJ2-1; 11 bases match TRBD2. The germline CDR1 and CDR2 sequences are DFQATT and SNEGSKA (reference sequence). J was trimmed by 5 bases and V by 8 bases; bases with no gene match: 2. The CDR3 is 12 residues long.

The rearrangement joins TRBV30 to TRBJ1-1; D is possibly TRBD1 (6 bases). CDR1 and CDR2 (germline): GTSNPN, SVGIG (reference sequence). V was shortened by 5 bases and J by 1 base, with 11 bases between the two germline ends. The CDR3 spans 13 residues. The CDR3 DNA reads as TGTGCCTGGGGGGTGACAGGGAACACTGAAGCTTTCTTT. This gives the protein CAWGVTGNTEAFF. Full variable domain (rest looked up from reference TRBV30 and TRBJ1-1): SQTIHQWPATLVQPVGSPLSLECTVEGTSNPNLYWYRQAAGRGLQLLFYSVGIGQISSEVPQNLSASRPQDRQFILSSKKLLLSDSGFYLCAWGVTGNTEAFFGQGTRLTVV.

Many counts were recorded for this clonotype. V and J are TRBV28 and TRBJ1-2; no definite D call. The CDR3 is 11 amino acids. Germline CDR1 and CDR2: MDHEN and SYDVKM. The V and J ends lost 4 bases and 5 bases respectively, with 5 bases between them. The DNA for the CDR3 is TGTGCCAGCAGTTACAATTATGGCTACACCTTC. This translates into CASSYNYGYTF.

This rearrangement joins TRBV5-1 to TRBJ2-1; D gene unclear. Germline V lookup: CDR1 SGHRS, CDR2 YFSETQ. This CDR3 has 16 residues. Trimming cost V 0 bases and J 0 bases, with 10 bases left between them. The CDR3 spells CASSLEPKSSYNEQFF. In nucleotides, the CDR3 is TGCGCCAGCAGCTTGGAACCTAAGAGCTCCTACAATGAGCAGTTCTTC.

The sample holds a few counts of this clonotype. The V call is TRBV6-1, the J call TRBJ2-5; D unresolved. The ends were cut back, 1 base at V and 2 bases at J, with 2 bases in the middle. Per the germline V gene, CDR1 is MNHNS and CDR2 is SASEGT. The CDR3 is 12 amino acids. CDR3 loop: CASSEVQETQYF. The CDR3 coding sequence is TGTGCCAGCAGTGAAGTACAAGAGACCCAGTACTTC.

This clonotype showed up just a few times. The gene calls are TRBV12-3 or TRBV12-4 and TRBJ1-2, with TRBD1 matching 7 bases. This CDR3 contains 14 residues. The ends lost 4 bases at V and 2 bases at J; junction bases unmatched: 4. CDR3 residues: CASSSRTGNYGYTF. Written as DNA, the CDR3 is TGTGCCAGCAGTTCCAGGACAGGCAACTATGGCTACACCTTC.

This chain links TRBV20-1 with TRBJ1-2; D perhaps matches TRBD1 (5 bases). The germline CDR1 and CDR2 sequences are DFQATT and SNEGSKA (reference sequence). This CDR3 has 12 amino acids. V was shortened by 0 bases and J by 5 bases, with 7 bases between the two germline ends. The CDR3 loop is CSARDGTYGYTF. The DNA of the CDR3 is TGCAGTGCTAGAGATGGGACTTATGGCTACACCTTC.

This clonotype has just one count. This rearrangement joins TRBV7-9 to TRBJ2-1; 11 bases align to TRBD2. V dropped 2 bases and J dropped 8; count of bases not matched to a gene: 5. There are 15 residues in the CDR3. Germline lookup yields CDR1 SEHNR and CDR2 FQNEAQ (reference sequence). CDR3 sequence: CASSLLLAGADEQFF. CDR3 coding DNA: TGTGCCAGCAGCTTATTACTAGCGGGAGCAGATGAGCAGTTCTTC.

This clonotype was counted between two and nine times. The chain is built from TRBV15 and TRBJ2-7; a weak D match, TRBD1 (6 bases). V gave up 5 bases and J gave up 7 bases, with 18 bases separating them. Germline values: CDR1 LNHNV, CDR2 YYDKDF (reference sequence). The CDR3 covers 14 residues. The CDR3 loop reads CATSARAGAYEQYF. CDR3 in DNA: TGTGCCACCAGCGCCCGCGCAGGGGCGTATGAGCAGTACTTC.

The J gene is TRBJ2-5, the V gene TRBV20-1, with 7 bases fitting TRBD1. This CDR3 has 13 amino acids. Germline V gives CDR1 DFQATT, CDR2 SNEGSKA (reference sequence). Trimming took 5 bases from V and 2 from J; bases not matched to a gene: 5. DNA of the CDR3: TGCAGTGCTCCTTTGACAGGGCAAGAGACCCAGTACTTC. As protein: CSAPLTGQETQYF.

There are many counts of this clonotype. The chain is built from TRBV18 and TRBJ2-1, with 8 nucleotides matching TRBD2. Per germline, CDR1 KGHSH and CDR2 LQKENI. The CDR3 length is 15 residues. The V segment lost 4 bases and the J segment 8 bases; nucleotides outside the gene matches: 10. The chain's CDR3 is CASSRAGEVSDEQFF. The DNA for the CDR3 is TGTGCCAGCTCACGAGCGGGAGAAGTGTCTGATGAGCAGTTCTTC. The full variable domain, its missing parts supplied by reference TRBV18 and TRBJ2-1, is NAGVMQNPRHLVRRRGQEARLRCSPMKGHSHVYWYRQLPEEGLKFMVYLQKENIIDESGMPKERFSAEFPKEGPSILRIQQVVRGDSAAYFCASSRAGEVSDEQFFGPGTRLTVL.